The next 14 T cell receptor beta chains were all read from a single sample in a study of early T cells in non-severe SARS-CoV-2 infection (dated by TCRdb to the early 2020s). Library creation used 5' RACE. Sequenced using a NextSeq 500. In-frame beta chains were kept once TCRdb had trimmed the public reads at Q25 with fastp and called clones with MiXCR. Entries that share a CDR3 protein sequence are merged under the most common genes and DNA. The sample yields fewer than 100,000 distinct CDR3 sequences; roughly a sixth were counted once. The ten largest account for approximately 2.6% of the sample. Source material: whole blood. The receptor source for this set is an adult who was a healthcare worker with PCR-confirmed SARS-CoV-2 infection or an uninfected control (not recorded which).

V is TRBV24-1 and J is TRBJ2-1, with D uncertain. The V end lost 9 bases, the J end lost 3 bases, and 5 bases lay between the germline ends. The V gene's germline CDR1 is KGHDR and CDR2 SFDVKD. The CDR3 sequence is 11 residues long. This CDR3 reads CATGSYNEQFF. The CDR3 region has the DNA TGTGCCACCGGAAGCTACAATGAGCAGTTCTTC.

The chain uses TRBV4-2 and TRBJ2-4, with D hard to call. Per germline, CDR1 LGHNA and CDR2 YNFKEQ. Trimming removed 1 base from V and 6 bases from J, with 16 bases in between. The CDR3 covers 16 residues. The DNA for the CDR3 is TGTGCCAGCAGCCAAGGCGCCGTAGGAGAACTAAACATTCAGTACTTC. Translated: CASSQGAVGELNIQYF.

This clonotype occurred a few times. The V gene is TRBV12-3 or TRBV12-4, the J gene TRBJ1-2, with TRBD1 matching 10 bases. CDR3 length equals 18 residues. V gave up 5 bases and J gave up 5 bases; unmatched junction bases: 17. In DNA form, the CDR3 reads TGTGCCAGCAGTCCTTACCGGGACAGGGGTTCGTTGCCATATGGCTACACCTTC. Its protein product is CASSPYRDRGSLPYGYTF.

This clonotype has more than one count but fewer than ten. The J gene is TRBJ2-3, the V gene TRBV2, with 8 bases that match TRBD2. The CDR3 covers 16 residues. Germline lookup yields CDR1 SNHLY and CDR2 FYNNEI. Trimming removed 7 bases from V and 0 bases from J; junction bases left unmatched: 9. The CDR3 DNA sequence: TGTGCCAGCACGGGGGGGCCAACGACCAGCACAGATACGCAGTATTTT. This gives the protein CASTGGPTTSTDTQYF.

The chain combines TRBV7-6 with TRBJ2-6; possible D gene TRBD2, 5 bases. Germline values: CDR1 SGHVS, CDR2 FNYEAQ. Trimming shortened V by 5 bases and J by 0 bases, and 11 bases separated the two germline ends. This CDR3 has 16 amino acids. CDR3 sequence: CASSEGGLSGANVLTF. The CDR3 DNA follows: TGTGCCAGCAGCGAAGGAGGTCTCTCTGGGGCCAACGTCCTGACTTTC. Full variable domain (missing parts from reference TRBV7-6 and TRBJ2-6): GAGVSQSPRYKVTKRGQDVALRCDPISGHVSLYWYRQALGQGPEFLTYFNYEAQQDKSGLPNDRFSAERPEGSISTLTIQRTEQRDSAMYRCASSEGGLSGANVLTFGAGSRLTVL.

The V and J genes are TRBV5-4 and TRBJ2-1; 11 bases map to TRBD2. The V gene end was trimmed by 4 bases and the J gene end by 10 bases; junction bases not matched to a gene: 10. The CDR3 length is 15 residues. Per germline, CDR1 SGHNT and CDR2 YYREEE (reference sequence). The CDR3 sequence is CASSLLAGERLEQFF. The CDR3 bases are TGTGCCAGCAGCCTACTAGCGGGAGAGAGATTAGAGCAGTTCTTC.

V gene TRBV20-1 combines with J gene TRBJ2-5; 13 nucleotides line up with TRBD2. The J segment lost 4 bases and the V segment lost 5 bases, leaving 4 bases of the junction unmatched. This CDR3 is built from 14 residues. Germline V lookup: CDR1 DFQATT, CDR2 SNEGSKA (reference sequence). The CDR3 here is CSAALAGGRETQYF. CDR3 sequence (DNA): TGCAGTGCTGCACTAGCGGGAGGGCGAGAGACCCAGTACTTC.

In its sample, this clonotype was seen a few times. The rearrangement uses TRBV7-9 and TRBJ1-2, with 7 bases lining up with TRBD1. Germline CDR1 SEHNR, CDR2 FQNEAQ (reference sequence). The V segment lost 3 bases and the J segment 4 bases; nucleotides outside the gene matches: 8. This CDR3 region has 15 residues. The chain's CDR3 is CASSFGADRAYGYTF. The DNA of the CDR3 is TGTGCCAGCAGCTTTGGGGCTGACAGGGCCTATGGCTACACCTTC.

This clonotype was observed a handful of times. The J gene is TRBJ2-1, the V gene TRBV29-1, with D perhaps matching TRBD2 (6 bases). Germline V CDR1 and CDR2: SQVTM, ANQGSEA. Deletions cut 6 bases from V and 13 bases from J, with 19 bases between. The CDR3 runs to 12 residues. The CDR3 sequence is CSVPKEGTKQFF. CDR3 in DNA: TGCAGCGTCCCCAAGGAGGGGACCAAACAGTTCTTC.

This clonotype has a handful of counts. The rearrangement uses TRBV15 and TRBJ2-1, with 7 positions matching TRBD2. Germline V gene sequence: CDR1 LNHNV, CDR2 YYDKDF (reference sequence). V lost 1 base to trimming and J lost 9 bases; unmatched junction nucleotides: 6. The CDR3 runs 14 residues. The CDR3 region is CATSRGGTIGEQFF. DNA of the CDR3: TGTGCCACCAGCAGAGGAGGGACTATTGGTGAGCAGTTCTTC.

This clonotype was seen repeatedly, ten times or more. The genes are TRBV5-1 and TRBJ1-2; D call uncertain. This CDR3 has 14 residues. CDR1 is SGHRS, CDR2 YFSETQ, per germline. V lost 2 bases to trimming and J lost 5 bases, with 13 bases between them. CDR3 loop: CASSLDGTGYGYTF. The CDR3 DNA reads TGCGCCAGCAGCTTAGACGGAACGGGGTATGGCTACACCTTC.

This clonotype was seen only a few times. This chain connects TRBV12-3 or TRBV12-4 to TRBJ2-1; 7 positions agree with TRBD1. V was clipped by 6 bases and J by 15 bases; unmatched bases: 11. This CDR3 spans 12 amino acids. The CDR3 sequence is CASSRDRAGGFF. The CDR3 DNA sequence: TGTGCCAGCAGCCGTGACAGGGCTGGGGGGTTCTTC.

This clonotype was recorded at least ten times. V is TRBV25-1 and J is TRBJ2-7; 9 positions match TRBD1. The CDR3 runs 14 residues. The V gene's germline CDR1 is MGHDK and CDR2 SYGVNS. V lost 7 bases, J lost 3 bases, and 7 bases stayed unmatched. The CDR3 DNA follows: TGTGCCAGCAAGATGACAGGGGGGATCTACGAGCAGTACTTC. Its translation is CASKMTGGIYEQYF.

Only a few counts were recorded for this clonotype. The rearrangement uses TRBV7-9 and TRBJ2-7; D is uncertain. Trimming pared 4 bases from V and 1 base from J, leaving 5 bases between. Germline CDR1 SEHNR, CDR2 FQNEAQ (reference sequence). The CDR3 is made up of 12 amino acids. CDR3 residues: CASSSNSYEQYF. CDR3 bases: TGTGCCAGCAGCTCTAATTCCTACGAGCAGTACTTC.